These T cell receptor beta chains were read from a single sample in a study of radiation and T cells in renal cell carcinoma. Measured with immunoSEQ multiplex PCR; TCRdb has only the in-frame clones, and not every one. The data contain about 90,000 clones, roughly 88% of them singletons. The sample was blood, taken from a patient whose treatment included radiotherapy and nephrectomy. Source of these receptors: a man aged 60-69 years with renal cell carcinoma. CDR3s include the opening cysteine and the closing phenylalanine or tryptophan. A D gene is named only where the DNA matches it firmly. The size field is filled for only some rows; it gives once, few, many or a size class.

D	V	J	size	CDR3	DNA
TRBD2	TRBV7-8	TRBJ2-7	NA	CASSLAQGLAYEQYF	TGTGCCAGCAGCTTAGCGCAGGGACTAGCATACGAGCAGTACTTC
TRBD1	TRBV5-4	TRBJ1-4	NA	CASSLRTGSNEKLFF	TGTGCCAGCAGCTTAAGGACAGGGAGTAATGAAAAACTGTTTTTT
NA	TRBV6-6	TRBJ2-1	once	CASSYSDYNEQFF	TGTGCCAGCAGTTACTCGGACTACAATGAGCAGTTCTTC
NA	TRBV7-6	TRBJ2-6	NA	CASSLEAGLPAGANVLTF	TGTGCCAGCAGCTTAGAGGCGGGGTTACCCGCTGGGGCCAACGTCCTGACTTTC
TRBD2	TRBV2	TRBJ2-3	NA	CASSGPSGSIDTQYF	TGTGCCAGCAGTGGCCCTAGCGGGAGTATAGATACGCAGTATTTT
TRBD1	TRBV27	TRBJ1-2	NA	CASSLSIRTGQKNYGYTF	TGTGCCAGCAGTTTATCCATACGGACAGGCCAAAAGAACTATGGCTACACCTTC
NA	TRBV2	TRBJ2-3	NA	CASSITRRRTDTQYF	TGTGCCAGCAGCATAACTAGGCGGAGGACAGATACGCAGTATTTT
NA	TRBV6-1	TRBJ2-1	NA	CATLRDRGNYNEQFF	TGTGCCACGTTGCGTGATCGCGGAAACTACAATGAGCAGTTCTTC
NA	TRBV6-1	TRBJ1-5	NA	CASSERAGAGNQPQHF	TGTGCCAGCAGTGAAAGGGCAGGAGCGGGCAATCAGCCCCAGCATTTT
NA	TRBV19	TRBJ2-1	NA	CASSIRAGDNEQFF	TGTGCCAGTAGTATAAGGGCAGGGGACAATGAGCAGTTCTTC
TRBD2	TRBV9	TRBJ2-1	once	CASSVLAGGTGNEQFF	TGTGCCAGCAGCGTACTAGCGGGAGGGACCGGCAATGAGCAGTTCTTC
NA	TRBV4-2	TRBJ2-3	NA	CASSQERRGSTDTQYF	TGTGCCAGCAGCCAAGAACGGAGGGGAAGCACAGATACGCAGTATTTT
NA	TRBV19	TRBJ2-1	NA	CASSTPGLLPEQFF	TGTGCCAGTAGTACGCCGGGACTTCTCCCTGAGCAGTTCTTC
NA	TRBV5-4	TRBJ2-1	NA	CASSLEGGLLNEQFF	TGTGCCAGCAGCTTGGAGGGGGGACTACTCAATGAGCAGTTCTTC
NA	TRBV4-1	TRBJ1-2	NA	CASSLGATGNYGYTF	TGCGCCAGCAGCCTAGGGGCTACAGGGAACTATGGCTACACCTTC
NA	TRBV7-2	TRBJ1-5	NA	CASSFVDSSNQPQHF	TGTGCCAGCAGCTTCGTCGACAGTAGCAATCAGCCCCAGCATTTT
NA	TRBV7-2	TRBJ2-4	NA	CASSSLYGNIQYF	TGTGCCAGCAGCAGCCTGTACGGGAACATTCAGTACTTC
TRBD1	TRBV5-4	TRBJ2-7	NA	CASRGQGGYEQYF	TGTGCCAGCAGGGGACAGGGGGGCTACGAGCAGTACTTC
NA	TRBV19	TRBJ2-1	NA	CASSRVGGRGNEQFF	TGTGCCAGTAGTCGGGTAGGGGGACGCGGGAATGAGCAGTTCTTC
TRBD1	TRBV5-8	TRBJ1-4	few	CASSFYGDRDNEKLFF	TGTGCCAGCAGCTTTTACGGGGACAGGGATAATGAAAAACTGTTTTTT
TRBD1	TRBV7-2	TRBJ1-5	NA	CASSFTGDQPQHF	TGTGCCAGCAGCTTTACAGGGGATCAGCCCCAGCATTTT
TRBD1	TRBV2	TRBJ2-5	few	CASCRQGTQETQYF	TGTGCCAGCTGTCGACAGGGGACGCAAGAGACCCAGTACTTC
NA	TRBV11-3	TRBJ2-5	once	CASSPGGRETQYF	TGTGCCAGCAGCCCAGGAGGGAGAGAGACCCAGTACTTC
NA	TRBV20-1	TRBJ2-3	NA	CSVEGADTQYF	TGCAGTGTGGAGGGGGCAGATACGCAGTATTTT
TRBD1	TRBV11-3	TRBJ2-7	NA	CASSRDRDHTYEQYF	TGTGCCAGCAGTCGAGACAGGGACCACACCTACGAGCAGTACTTC
TRBD1	TRBV9	TRBJ1-2	NA	CASSFQQGGRANYGYTF	TGTGCCAGCAGCTTCCAACAGGGGGGTCGAGCTAACTATGGCTACACCTTC
TRBD2	TRBV28	TRBJ2-7	NA	CASCTSGRSYEQYF	TGTGCCAGCTGTACTAGCGGGAGATCTTACGAGCAGTACTTC
TRBD2	TRBV5-1	TRBJ2-1	NA	CASSPGAGSSYNEQFF	TGCGCCAGCAGCCCGGGAGCGGGGAGCTCCTACAATGAGCAGTTCTTC
NA	TRBV5-4	TRBJ1-1	NA	CASSRGNREDEAFF	TGTGCCAGCAGCCGGGGGAACAGGGAGGATGAAGCTTTCTTT
NA	TRBV29-1	TRBJ1-6	NA	CSVEVAPNSPLHF	TGCAGCGTTGAGGTGGCGCCCAATTCACCCCTCCACTTT
TRBD1	TRBV4-2	TRBJ2-7	NA	CASSQVGTGGEQYF	TGTGCCAGCAGCCAAGTGGGAACAGGGGGAGAGCAGTACTTC
NA	TRBV5-4	TRBJ2-4	NA	CASSPRHELAKNIQYF	TGTGCCAGCAGCCCCAGACACGAACTAGCCAAAAACATTCAGTACTTC
NA	TRBV5-1	TRBJ1-6	NA	CASSRAGQSPLHF	TGCGCCAGCAGCCGGGCAGGGCAATCACCCCTCCACTTT
NA	TRBV19	TRBJ2-2	NA	CASTSRTNTGELFF	TGTGCCAGTACTTCCAGGACGAACACCGGGGAGCTGTTTTTT
TRBD2	TRBV15	TRBJ2-3	NA	CATSWKQREIDTQYF	TGTGCCACCAGCTGGAAGCAGCGGGAGATAGATACGCAGTATTTT
NA	TRBV28	TRBJ2-7	NA	CASSFNPGLQAYEQYF	TGTGCCAGCAGTTTTAACCCAGGTTTACAAGCCTACGAGCAGTACTTC